These T cell receptor beta chains were read from a single sample in a study of T-cell reconstitution after alpha-beta-depleted transplantation in children. TCRdb called the PCR reads again in MiXCR, with one record for every CDR3 protein. The data contain about 980,000 distinct CDR3 sequences, about 29% of them singletons. This specimen consisted of PBMCs, mostly from graft donor cells, obtained 360 days after TCRalphabeta/CD19-depleted stem cell transplant. The source of these receptors is a boy under three years old who had a stem cell transplant for SCID, so the T cells may come from the graft donor. Both conserved end residues are part of each CDR3. The order of the fields is D gene, V gene, clone size, J gene, CDR3 protein, CDR3 DNA. The D gene is left open where the match is weak. Clone size is not always given. Where it is, it says once, few, many or a class for expanded clones.

>-|TRBV25-1|-|TRBJ2-1
CASTPGWYNEQFF
TGTGCCAGCACCCCCGGATGGTACAATGAGCAGTTCTTC
>-|TRBV9|-|TRBJ2-3
CASSIPSGSPTDTQYF
TGTGCCAGCAGTATCCCCAGCGGATCCCCCACAGATACGCAGTATTTT
>-|TRBV4-1|-|TRBJ1-1
CASSQDIKALWTEAFF
TGCGCCAGCAGCCAAGATATAAAGGCGTTGTGGACTGAAGCTTTCTTT
>TRBD1|TRBV30|-|TRBJ2-7
CAWSADRGGGYEQYF
TGTGCCTGGAGTGCCGACAGGGGAGGCGGCTACGAGCAGTACTTC
>-|TRBV11-2|-|TRBJ2-7
CASSWAGFYEQYF
TGTGCCAGCAGCTGGGCAGGCTTCTACGAGCAGTACTTC
>TRBD1|TRBV7-6|few|TRBJ1-6
CASSLDPGGSPLHF
TGTGCCAGCAGCTTAGACCCAGGGGGTTCACCCCTCCACTTT
>-|TRBV28|-|TRBJ1-3
CASSLDEISGNTIYF
TGTGCCAGCAGCCTCGACGAGATCTCTGGAAACACCATATATTTT
>TRBD2|TRBV7-2|-|TRBJ2-7
CASSLGEGAAYEQYF
TGTGCCAGCAGCTTAGGGGAGGGTGCGGCCTACGAGCAGTACTTC
>-|TRBV7-2|few|TRBJ1-5
CASSLGPRGNQPQHF
TGTGCCAGCAGCTTAGGGCCCCGAGGAAATCAGCCCCAGCATTTT
>-|TRBV5-6|few|TRBJ2-6
CASSFSRRNGANVLTF
TGTGCCAGCAGCTTCTCTAGGAGGAATGGGGCCAACGTCCTGACTTTC
>-|TRBV2|-|TRBJ2-3
CASSKQSTQYF
TGTGCCAGCAGTAAGCAGTCTACGCAGTATTTT
>TRBD1|TRBV6-2/TRBV6-3|few|TRBJ2-7
CASRRPGQSSYEQYF
TGTGCCAGCAGAAGACCGGGACAGAGCTCCTACGAGCAGTACTTC
>TRBD2|TRBV20-1|-|TRBJ2-1
CSAAGGSSYNEQFF
TGCAGTGCAGCGGGGGGTAGCTCCTACAATGAGCAGTTCTTC
>-|TRBV5-1|few|TRBJ1-5
CASSPGDGDNQPQHF
TGCGCCAGCAGCCCGGGGGACGGCGATAATCAGCCCCAGCATTTT
>-|TRBV19|once|TRBJ1-6
CASSMWRGGSPLHF
TGTGCCAGTAGTATGTGGCGGGGTGGATCACCCCTCCACTTT
>-|TRBV20-1|-|TRBJ1-5
CSATSSGDSNQPQHF
TGCAGTGCCACATCCTCGGGGGATAGCAATCAGCCCCAGCATTTT
>-|TRBV9|-|TRBJ2-2
CASSVVGVPGELFF
TGTGCCAGCAGCGTAGTAGGGGTTCCCGGGGAGCTGTTTTTT
>TRBD1|TRBV20-1|-|TRBJ2-7
CSARDRTGDSLMARYEQYF
TGCAGTGCTAGAGATCGGACAGGGGACTCCCTCATGGCCCGTTACGAGCAGTACTTC
>TRBD1|TRBV28|-|TRBJ2-7
CASRTGRGNEQYF
TGTGCCAGCAGGACAGGGAGAGGTAACGAGCAGTACTTC
>-|TRBV19|-|TRBJ2-1
CASSAARVHNEQFF
TGTGCCAGTAGTGCGGCCCGGGTGCACAATGAGCAGTTCTTC
>-|TRBV24-1|-|TRBJ2-3
CATSDPGQSTDTQYF
TGTGCCACCAGTGATCCTGGACAGAGCACAGATACGCAGTATTTT
>TRBD2|TRBV10-3|-|TRBJ2-7
CATFTGREDEQYF
TGTGCCACCTTTACGGGGCGGGAGGACGAGCAGTACTTC
>TRBD2|TRBV5-6|-|TRBJ2-2
CASTQRGAGGELFF
TGTGCCAGCACCCAGCGGGGGGCCGGCGGGGAGCTGTTTTTT
>-|TRBV7-9|-|TRBJ1-5
CASSQGTVNQPQHF
TGTGCCAGCAGCCAGGGGACGGTCAATCAGCCCCAGCATTTT
>TRBD2|TRBV11-2|-|TRBJ2-7
CASSLSGLAKGNYGEQYF
TGTGCCAGCAGCTTGTCGGGACTAGCAAAAGGGAACTACGGGGAGCAGTACTTC
>-|TRBV5-1|many|TRBJ1-1
CASSLVAQGPNTEAFF
TGCGCCAGCAGCTTGGTTGCGCAGGGGCCGAACACTGAAGCTTTCTTT
>-|TRBV6-2/TRBV6-3|many|TRBJ2-5
CASSYGGVQETQYF
TGTGCCAGCAGTTACGGCGGGGTCCAAGAGACCCAGTACTTC
>-|TRBV5-1|few|TRBJ1-2
CASSLDVSSLMGGYTF
TGCGCCAGCAGCTTGGATGTTTCCAGTTTGATGGGCGGCTACACCTTC
>-|TRBV4-3|-|TRBJ2-7
CASSQGAGRRDEQYF
TGCGCCAGCAGCCAAGGGGCGGGTCGTAGAGACGAGCAGTACTTC
>TRBD1|TRBV11-2|few|TRBJ2-7
CASSSGQVPPYEQYF
TGTGCCAGCAGCTCCGGACAGGTTCCCCCCTACGAGCAGTACTTC
>TRBD2|TRBV20-1|-|TRBJ2-3
CSARPSGGYTDTQYF
TGCAGTGCTAGGCCTAGCGGGGGGTACACAGATACGCAGTATTTT
>-|TRBV7-3|-|TRBJ2-3
CASSLTAGSADTQYF
TGTGCCAGCAGCTTAACTGCAGGGAGCGCAGATACGCAGTATTTT
>-|TRBV4-1|few|TRBJ2-7
CASSQDDKRNYEQYF
TGCGCCAGCAGCCAAGATGACAAGCGGAACTACGAGCAGTACTTC
>-|TRBV29-1|few|TRBJ2-2
CSAGDTGELFF
TGCAGCGCAGGGGACACCGGGGAGCTGTTTTTT
>-|TRBV12-3/TRBV12-4|-|TRBJ2-1
CASNNGGGEQFF
TGTGCCAGCAATAACGGAGGAGGGGAGCAGTTCTTC
>-|TRBV5-5|few|TRBJ2-5
CASSLATPPETQYF
TGTGCCAGCAGCTTGGCCACCCCCCCCGAGACCCAGTACTTC
>TRBD1|TRBV7-3|few|TRBJ2-1
CASSLKADRVGYNEQFF
TGTGCCAGCAGCCTTAAGGCGGACAGGGTAGGATACAATGAGCAGTTCTTC
>-|TRBV11-2|-|TRBJ1-1
CASSLAPRPAAFF
TGTGCCAGCAGCTTAGCCCCCAGGCCGGCAGCTTTCTTT
>TRBD1|TRBV29-1|few|TRBJ1-2
CSVAGQGPTGYTF
TGCAGCGTGGCGGGACAGGGGCCCACTGGCTACACCTTC
>TRBD1|TRBV7-8|few|TRBJ1-1
CASSTDRRAFF
TGTGCCAGCAGTACGGACAGGCGGGCTTTCTTT
>-|TRBV5-1|-|TRBJ2-2
CASSSLATNTGELFF
TGCGCCAGCAGCTCACTAGCTACGAACACCGGGGAGCTGTTTTTT
>-|TRBV6-5|few|TRBJ2-7
CASSYSFGWNYEQYF
TGTGCCAGCAGTTACTCTTTCGGTTGGAACTACGAGCAGTACTTC
>-|TRBV7-2|few|TRBJ2-1
CASSLIGFHSYNEQFF
TGTGCCAGCAGCTTAATCGGATTCCACTCCTACAATGAGCAGTTCTTC
>-|TRBV7-8|once|TRBJ2-3
CASSLAPGPTDTQYF
TGTGCCAGCAGCTTAGCCCCGGGCCCTACAGATACGCAGTATTTT
>-|TRBV9|-|TRBJ2-1
CASSAPGLPHNEQFF
TGTGCCAGCAGCGCGCCCGGACTACCCCACAATGAGCAGTTCTTC
>-|TRBV29-1|-|TRBJ2-2
CSVVDRPTNTGELFF
TGCAGCGTCGTTGACAGGCCAACGAACACCGGGGAGCTGTTTTTT